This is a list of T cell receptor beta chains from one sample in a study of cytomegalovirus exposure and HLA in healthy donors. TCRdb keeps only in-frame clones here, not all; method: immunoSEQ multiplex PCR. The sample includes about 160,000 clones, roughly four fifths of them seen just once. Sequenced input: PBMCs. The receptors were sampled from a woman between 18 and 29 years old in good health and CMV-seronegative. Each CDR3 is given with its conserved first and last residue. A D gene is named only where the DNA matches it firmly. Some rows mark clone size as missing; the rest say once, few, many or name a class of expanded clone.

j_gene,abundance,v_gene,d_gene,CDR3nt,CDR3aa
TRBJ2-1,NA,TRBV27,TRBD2,TGTGCCAGCAGTAAAGGGACTAGCGGGAGTGTAAATGAGCAGTTCTTC,CASSKGTSGSVNEQFF
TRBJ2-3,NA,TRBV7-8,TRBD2,TGTGCCAGCAGCTCCCCCCGAACTAAGACTAGCGGGGCTAGCACAGATACGCAGTATTTT,CASSSPRTKTSGASTDTQYF
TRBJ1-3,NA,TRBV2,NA,TGTGCCAGCAAAGCCTTCCAACAGGATCTATCCGGAAACACCATATATTTT,CASKAFQQDLSGNTIYF
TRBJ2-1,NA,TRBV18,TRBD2,TGTGCCAGCTCACCACCAGGTCTAGCGGGGGGGACTGAGCAGTTCTTC,CASSPPGLAGGTEQFF
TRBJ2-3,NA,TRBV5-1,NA,TGCGCCAGCGGACCCAAGGGGCCAACTAGCACAGATACGCAGTATTTT,CASGPKGPTSTDTQYF
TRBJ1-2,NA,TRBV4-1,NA,TGCGCCAGCAGCCAAGCCTGGGCAGGGTATGGCTACACCTTC,CASSQAWAGYGYTF
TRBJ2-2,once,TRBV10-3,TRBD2,TGTGCCATCAGTGAGTTTCCCAGTTTAGCGGGGGCCACCGGGGAGCTGTTTTTT,CAISEFPSLAGATGELFF
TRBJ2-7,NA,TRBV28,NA,TGTGCCAGCAGTCCACGCTGGGGGGACGAGCAGTACTTC,CASSPRWGDEQYF
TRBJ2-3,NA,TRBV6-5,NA,TGTGCCAGCAGTTACTCTCAGGGTAGCACAGATACGCAGTATTTT,CASSYSQGSTDTQYF
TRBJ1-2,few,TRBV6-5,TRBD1,TGTGCCAGCAGACGAGGGACAGGACCTAACTATGGCTACACCTTC,CASRRGTGPNYGYTF
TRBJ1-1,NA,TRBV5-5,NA,TGTGCCAGCAGCTTGGTTAGCAGAAGTAACACTGAAGCTTTCTTT,CASSLVSRSNTEAFF
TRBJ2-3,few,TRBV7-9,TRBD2,TGTGCCAGCAGCAAAAGCCTAGCGGGAACCTACACAGATACGCAGTATTTT,CASSKSLAGTYTDTQYF
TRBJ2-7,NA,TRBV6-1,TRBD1,TGTGCCAGCGACCGGGACAGCCTATACGAGCAGTACTTC,CASDRDSLYEQYF
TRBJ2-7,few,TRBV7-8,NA,TGTGCCAGCAGCTTAACCCCAGGGCCTATCTACGAGCAGTACTTC,CASSLTPGPIYEQYF
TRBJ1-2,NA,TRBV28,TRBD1,TGTGCCAGCAGTTTAGGGGCTGGACAGGGGGACTATGGCTACACCTTC,CASSLGAGQGDYGYTF
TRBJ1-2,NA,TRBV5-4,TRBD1,TGTGCCAGCAGCTCCGCCGACAGGGGGAACTATGGCTACACCTTC,CASSSADRGNYGYTF
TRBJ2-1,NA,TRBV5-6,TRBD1,TGTGCCAGCAGAATGACAGGGCGCGCGGACAATGAGCAGTTCTTC,CASRMTGRADNEQFF
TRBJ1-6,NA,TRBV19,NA,TGTGCCAGTAGTATCACCCGACAGTATTCACCCCTCCACTTT,CASSITRQYSPLHF
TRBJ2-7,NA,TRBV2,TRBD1,TGTGCCAGCAGTGTTCAGGGGGCAAGCTACGAGCAGTACTTC,CASSVQGASYEQYF
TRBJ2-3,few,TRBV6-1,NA,TGTGCCAGCAGTGTCGACAGGACAGATACGCAGTATTTT,CASSVDRTDTQYF
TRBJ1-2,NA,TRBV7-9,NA,TGTGCCAGCAGCTTAAGCGGCACCTCGGTCGAAGGCTACACCTTC,CASSLSGTSVEGYTF
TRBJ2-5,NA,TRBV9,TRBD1,TGTGCCAGCAGCGTAGTGGACAGGGGGCGGGAGACCCAGTACTTC,CASSVVDRGRETQYF
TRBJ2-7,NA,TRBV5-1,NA,TGCGCCAGCAGCCGCGAAAGAGGGGGCTCCTACGAGCAGTACTTC,CASSRERGGSYEQYF
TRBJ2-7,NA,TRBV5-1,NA,TGCGCCAGCAGCTTGGAAACAAAGCGCTACGAGCAGTACTTC,CASSLETKRYEQYF
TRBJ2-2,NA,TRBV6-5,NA,TGTGCCAGCAGTTACGGGGGGACGAACACCGGGGAGCTGTTTTTT,CASSYGGTNTGELFF
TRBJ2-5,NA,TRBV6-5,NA,TGTGCCAGCACTCTGTTTGGGCACAGCCAAGAGACCCAGTACTTC,CASTLFGHSQETQYF
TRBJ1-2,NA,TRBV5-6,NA,TGTGCCAGCAGCTCCCGGTCGTTAGACTATGGCTACACCTTC,CASSSRSLDYGYTF